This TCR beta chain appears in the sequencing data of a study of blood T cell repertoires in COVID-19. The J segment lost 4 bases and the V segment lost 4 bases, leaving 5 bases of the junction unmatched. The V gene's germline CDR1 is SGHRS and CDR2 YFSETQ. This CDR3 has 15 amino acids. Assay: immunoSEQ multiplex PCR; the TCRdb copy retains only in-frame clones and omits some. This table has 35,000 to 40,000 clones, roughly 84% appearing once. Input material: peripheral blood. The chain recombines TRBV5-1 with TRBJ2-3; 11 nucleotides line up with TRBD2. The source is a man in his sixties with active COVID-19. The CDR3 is CASSLPGLAADTQYF. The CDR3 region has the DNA TGCGCCAGCAGCCTGCCGGGACTAGCGGCAGATACGCAGTATTTT.